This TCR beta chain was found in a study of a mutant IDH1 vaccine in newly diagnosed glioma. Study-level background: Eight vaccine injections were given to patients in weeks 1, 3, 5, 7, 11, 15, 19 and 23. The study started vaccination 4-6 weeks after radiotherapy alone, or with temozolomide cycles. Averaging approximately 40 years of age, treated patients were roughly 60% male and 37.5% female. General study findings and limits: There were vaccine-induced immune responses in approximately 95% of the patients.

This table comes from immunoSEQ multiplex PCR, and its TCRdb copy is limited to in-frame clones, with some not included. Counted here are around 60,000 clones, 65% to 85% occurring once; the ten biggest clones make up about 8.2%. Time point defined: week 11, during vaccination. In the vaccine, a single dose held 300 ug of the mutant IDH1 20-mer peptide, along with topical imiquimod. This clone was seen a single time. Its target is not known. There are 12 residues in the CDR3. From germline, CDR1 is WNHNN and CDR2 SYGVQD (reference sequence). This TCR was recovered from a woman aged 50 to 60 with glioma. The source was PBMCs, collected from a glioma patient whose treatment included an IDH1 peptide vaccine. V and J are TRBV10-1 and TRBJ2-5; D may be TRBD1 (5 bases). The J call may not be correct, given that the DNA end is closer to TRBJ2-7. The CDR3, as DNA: TGCGCCAGCAGTGATCAGGGCTACGAGCAGTACTTC. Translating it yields CASSDQGYEQYF.